The entry below describes one T cell receptor beta chain. At one boundary the junction diverges from the germline segment, which might be a read error. The data belong to a study of blood T cell repertoires in COVID-19. In the original processing: Using reference gene primer amplification, nucleated cell counts were estimated. TCRdb's copy holds only in-frame clones and misses some; the assay was immunoSEQ multiplex PCR. V and J calls plus clone size are reproduced from that table; the DNA served to infer D and trimming. The sample lists around 150,000 clones, roughly four fifths occurring once. The CDR3 sequence is 15 residues long. CDR1 is SGHAT, CDR2 FQDESV, per germline (reference sequence).

Sequenced sample: peripheral blood. This clonotype was sampled from a woman aged 60-75 years with acute or convalescent COVID-19. The V call is TRBV11-1, the J call TRBJ2-7; 9 bases are shared with TRBD2. The CDR3 coding sequence is TGTGCCAGCAGGTCTACTAGCGGGTTCCCCTACGAGCAGTGCTTC. Its translation: CASRSTSGFPYEQCF.